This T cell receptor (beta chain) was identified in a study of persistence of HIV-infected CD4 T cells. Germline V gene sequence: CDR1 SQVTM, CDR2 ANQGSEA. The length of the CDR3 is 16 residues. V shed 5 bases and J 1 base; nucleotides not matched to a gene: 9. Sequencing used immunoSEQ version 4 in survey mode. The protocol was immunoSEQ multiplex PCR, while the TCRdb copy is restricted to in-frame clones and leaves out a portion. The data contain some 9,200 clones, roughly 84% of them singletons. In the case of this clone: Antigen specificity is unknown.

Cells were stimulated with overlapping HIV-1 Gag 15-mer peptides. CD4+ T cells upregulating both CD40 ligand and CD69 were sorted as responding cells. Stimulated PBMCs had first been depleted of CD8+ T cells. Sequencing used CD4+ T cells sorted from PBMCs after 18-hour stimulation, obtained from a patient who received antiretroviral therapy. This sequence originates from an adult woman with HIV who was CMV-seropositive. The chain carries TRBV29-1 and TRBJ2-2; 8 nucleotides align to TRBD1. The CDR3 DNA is TGCAGCGTTAAGTACCCGGGACAGGAGAACACCGGGGAGCTGTTTTTT. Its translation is CSVKYPGQENTGELFF.